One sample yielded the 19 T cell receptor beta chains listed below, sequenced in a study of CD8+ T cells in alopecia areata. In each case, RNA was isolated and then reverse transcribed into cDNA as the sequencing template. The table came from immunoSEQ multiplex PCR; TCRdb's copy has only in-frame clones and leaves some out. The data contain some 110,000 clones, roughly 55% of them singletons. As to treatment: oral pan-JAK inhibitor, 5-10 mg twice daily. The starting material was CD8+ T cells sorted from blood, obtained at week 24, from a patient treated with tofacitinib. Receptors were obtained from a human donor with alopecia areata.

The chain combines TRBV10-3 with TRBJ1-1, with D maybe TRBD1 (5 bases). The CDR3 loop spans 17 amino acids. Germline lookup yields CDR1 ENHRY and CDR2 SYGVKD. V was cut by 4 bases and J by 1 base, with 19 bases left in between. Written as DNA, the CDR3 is TGTGCCATCAGTGGGGTCCCACGGGACCCGAGGAACACTGAAGCTTTCTTT. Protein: CAISGVPRDPRNTEAFF.

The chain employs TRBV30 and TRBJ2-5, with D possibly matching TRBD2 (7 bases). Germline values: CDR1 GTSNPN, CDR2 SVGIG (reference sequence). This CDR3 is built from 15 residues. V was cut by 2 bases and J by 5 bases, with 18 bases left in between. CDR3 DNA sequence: TGTGCCTGGAGTCTGGGGGCGGGGGTTGGGGAGACCCAGTACTTC. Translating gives CAWSLGAGVGETQYF.

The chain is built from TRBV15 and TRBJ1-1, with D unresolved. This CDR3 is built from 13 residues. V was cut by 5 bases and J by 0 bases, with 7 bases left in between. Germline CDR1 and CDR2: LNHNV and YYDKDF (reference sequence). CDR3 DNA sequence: TGTGCCACCAGCCGAACAATGAACACTGAAGCTTTCTTT. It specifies CATSRTMNTEAFF.

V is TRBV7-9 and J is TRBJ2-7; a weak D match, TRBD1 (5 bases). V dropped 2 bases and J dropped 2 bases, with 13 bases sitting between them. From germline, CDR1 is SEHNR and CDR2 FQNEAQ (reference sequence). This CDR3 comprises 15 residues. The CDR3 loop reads CASSLPAGLTYEQYF. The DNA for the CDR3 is TGTGCCAGCAGCTTACCGGCAGGGTTAACCTACGAGCAGTACTTC.

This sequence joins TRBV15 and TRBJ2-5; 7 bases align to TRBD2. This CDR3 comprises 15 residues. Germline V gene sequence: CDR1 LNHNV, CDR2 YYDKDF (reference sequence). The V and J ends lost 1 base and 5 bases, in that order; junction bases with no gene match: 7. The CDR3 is CATSRVRGEVETQYF. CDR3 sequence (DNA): TGTGCCACCAGCAGAGTTCGGGGGGAGGTGGAGACCCAGTACTTC. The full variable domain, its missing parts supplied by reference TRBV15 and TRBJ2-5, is DAMVIQNPRYQVTQFGKPVTLSCSQTLNHNVMYWYQQKSSQAPKLLFHYYDKDFNNEADTPDNFQSRRPNTSFCFLDIRSPGLGDTAMYLCATSRVRGEVETQYFGPGTRLLVL.

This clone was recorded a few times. CDR3 region: CASSDEAGGLDTQYF. DNA for the CDR3: TGTGCCAGCAGTGACGAGGCGGGGGGGCTGGATACGCAGTATTTT. The gene calls are TRBV6-4 and TRBJ2-3; 9 bases align to TRBD2. J lost 6 bases, V lost 2 bases, and 6 bases had no gene match. This CDR3 is built from 15 residues. Germline CDR1 MRHNA, CDR2 SNTAGT.

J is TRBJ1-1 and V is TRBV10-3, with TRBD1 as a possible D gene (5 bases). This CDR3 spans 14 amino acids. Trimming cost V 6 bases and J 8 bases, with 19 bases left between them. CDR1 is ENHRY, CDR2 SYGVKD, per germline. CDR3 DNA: TGTGCCATCAGGGGATTTGGGGCGTTCTCCGAAGCTTTCTTT. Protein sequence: CAIRGFGAFSEAFF.

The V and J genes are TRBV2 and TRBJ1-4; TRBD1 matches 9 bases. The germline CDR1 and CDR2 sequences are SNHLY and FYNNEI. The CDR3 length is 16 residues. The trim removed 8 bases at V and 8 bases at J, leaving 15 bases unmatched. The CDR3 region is CASLGEPGQGREKLFF. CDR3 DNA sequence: TGTGCCAGCTTGGGCGAACCTGGACAGGGGAGGGAAAAACTGTTTTTT.

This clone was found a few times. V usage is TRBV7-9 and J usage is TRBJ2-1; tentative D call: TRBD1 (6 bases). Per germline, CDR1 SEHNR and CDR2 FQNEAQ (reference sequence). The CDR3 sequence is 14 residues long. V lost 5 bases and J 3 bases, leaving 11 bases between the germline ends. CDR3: CASSRRTDYNEQFF. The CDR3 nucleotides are TGTGCCAGCAGCCGCCGGACAGACTACAATGAGCAGTTCTTC.

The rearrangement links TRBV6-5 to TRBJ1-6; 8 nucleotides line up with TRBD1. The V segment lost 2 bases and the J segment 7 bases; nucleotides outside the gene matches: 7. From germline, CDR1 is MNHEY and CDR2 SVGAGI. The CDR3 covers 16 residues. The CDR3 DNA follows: TGTGCCAGCAGTTACCCGACAGGGGCAGGAAATTCACCCCTCCACTTT. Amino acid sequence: CASSYPTGAGNSPLHF.

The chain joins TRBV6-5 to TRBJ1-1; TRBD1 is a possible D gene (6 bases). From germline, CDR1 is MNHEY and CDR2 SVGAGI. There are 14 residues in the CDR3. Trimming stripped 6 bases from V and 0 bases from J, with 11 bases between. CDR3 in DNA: TGTGCCAGCAGGCCGGACAGCTTGAACACTGAAGCTTTCTTT. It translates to CASRPDSLNTEAFF.

The DNA for the CDR3 is TGTGCCAGCAGTGAATGGGGACAGGGGTCGGCGGAGAATTCACCCCTCCACTTT. It is translated as CASSEWGQGSAENSPLHF. The V call is TRBV25-1, the J call TRBJ1-6; TRBD1 matches 10 bases. Germline loops: CDR1 MGHDK, CDR2 SYGVNS. After removal of 1 base from V and 7 bases from J, the junction contained 10 bases not matched to a gene. The CDR3 extends over 18 amino acids.

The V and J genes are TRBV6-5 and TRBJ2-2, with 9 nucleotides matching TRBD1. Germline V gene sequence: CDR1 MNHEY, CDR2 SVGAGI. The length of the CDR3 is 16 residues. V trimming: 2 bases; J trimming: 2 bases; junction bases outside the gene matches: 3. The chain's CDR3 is CASSYGGQGNTGELFF. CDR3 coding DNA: TGTGCCAGCAGTTACGGGGGACAGGGTAACACCGGGGAGCTGTTTTTT.

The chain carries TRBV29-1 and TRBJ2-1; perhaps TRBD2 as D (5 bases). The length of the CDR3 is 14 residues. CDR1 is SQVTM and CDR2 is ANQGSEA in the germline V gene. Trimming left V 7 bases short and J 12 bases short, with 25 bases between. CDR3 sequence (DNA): TGCAGCGCCACCCTACAGCGGACCCCCCTCGGGCAGTTCTTC. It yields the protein CSATLQRTPLGQFF.

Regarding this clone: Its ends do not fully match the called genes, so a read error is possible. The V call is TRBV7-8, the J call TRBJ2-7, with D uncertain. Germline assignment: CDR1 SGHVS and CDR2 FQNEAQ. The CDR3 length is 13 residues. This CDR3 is CASSSPQRYEQCF. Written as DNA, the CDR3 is TGTGCCAGCAGCTCCCCACAGAGGTACGAGCAGTGCTTC.

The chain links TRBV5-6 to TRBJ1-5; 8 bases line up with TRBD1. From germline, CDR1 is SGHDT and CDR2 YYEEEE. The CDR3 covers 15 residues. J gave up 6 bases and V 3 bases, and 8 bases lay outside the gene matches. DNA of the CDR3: TGTGCCAGCAGCTCGCGACAGGGGAGGGCTCAGCCCCAGCATTTT. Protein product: CASSSRQGRAQPQHF.

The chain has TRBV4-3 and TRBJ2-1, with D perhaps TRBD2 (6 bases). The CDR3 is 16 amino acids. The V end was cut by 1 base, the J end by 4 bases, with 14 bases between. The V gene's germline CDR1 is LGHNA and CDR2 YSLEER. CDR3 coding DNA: TGCGCCAGCAGCCAAGGGCTAGTGGGGGGTTACAATGAGCAGTTCTTC. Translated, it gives CASSQGLVGGYNEQFF.

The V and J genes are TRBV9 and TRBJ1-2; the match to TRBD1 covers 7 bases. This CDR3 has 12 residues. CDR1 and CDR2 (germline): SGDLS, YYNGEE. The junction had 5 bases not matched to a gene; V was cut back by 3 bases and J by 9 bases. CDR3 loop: CASSGAGQSYTF. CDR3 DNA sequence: TGTGCCAGCAGCGGCGCGGGACAGAGCTACACCTTC.

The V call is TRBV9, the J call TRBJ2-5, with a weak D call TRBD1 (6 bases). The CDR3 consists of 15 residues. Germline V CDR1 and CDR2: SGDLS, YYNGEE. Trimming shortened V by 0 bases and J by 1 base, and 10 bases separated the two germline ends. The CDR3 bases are TGTGCCAGCAGCGTAGGGGGACAACTCCAAGAGACCCAGTACTTC. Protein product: CASSVGGQLQETQYF.